Shown below are 31 T cell receptor beta chains from a single sample sequenced in a study of blood T cells in healthy people across ages. A sample-barcoded 5' primer and a J-beta primer mix were used in a second PCR of roughly 6 to 11 cycles. TCRdb recomputed calls from the 5' RACE reads with MiXCR, one row per CDR3 protein. The data show hundreds of thousands of distinct CDR3 sequences, about a fifth seen once. Sequencing was performed on blood. Every receptor here comes from a man between 65 and 85 years old in good health.

The gene calls are TRBV20-1 and TRBJ1-5; the match to TRBD1 covers 9 bases. Germline V CDR1 and CDR2: DFQATT, SNEGSKA (reference sequence). After removal of 2 bases from V and 4 bases from J, the junction contained 6 bases not matched to a gene. This CDR3 has 15 amino acids. The DNA of the CDR3 is TGCAGTGCTAGAAAGCGGACAGGGGCAAATCAGCCCCAGCATTTT. This codes for CSARKRTGANQPQHF.

This sequence joins TRBV7-2 and TRBJ2-5, with TRBD2 matching over 8 bases. V dropped 2 bases and J dropped 1; count of bases not matched to a gene: 9. This CDR3 contains 17 residues. Germline V lookup: CDR1 SGHTA, CDR2 FQGNSA. The CDR3 protein is CASSLNSVTSGQETQYF. The DNA for the CDR3 is TGTGCCAGCAGCTTAAATAGCGTCACTAGCGGCCAAGAGACCCAGTACTTC.

In nucleotides, the CDR3 is TGTGCCAGCAGTCTAGACAGGGGAGTTCAGTATTTT. Its translation: CASSLDRGVQYF. The chain links TRBV6-5 to TRBJ2-3, with TRBD1 identical over 8 bases. CDR1 MNHEY and CDR2 SVGAGI come from the germline V gene. With 5 bases clipped from V and 12 bases from J, the junction kept 7 bases outside the gene matches. CDR3 length equals 12 residues.

The V call is TRBV5-1, the J call TRBJ2-4; 7 positions match TRBD1. Germline loops: CDR1 SGHRS, CDR2 YFSETQ. The CDR3 runs 14 residues. V shed 0 bases, J shed 7 bases, and the junction held 4 bases outside the gene matches. Here the CDR3 DNA reads TGCGCCAGCAGCTTGGTGGGGACAGACAACATTCAGTACTTC. Its protein is CASSLVGTDNIQYF.

This clonotype was counted between two and nine times. The J gene is TRBJ2-5, the V gene TRBV5-1; TRBD1 or TRBD2 may be the D gene (5 bases each). The germline CDR1 and CDR2 sequences are SGHRS and YFSETQ. V gave up 1 base and J gave up 4 bases, with 20 bases separating them. The CDR3 covers 17 residues. CDR3 in amino acids: CASSLPSILGAGETQYF. The CDR3 coding sequence is TGCGCCAGCAGCTTGCCCTCAATCCTCGGGGCAGGAGAGACCCAGTACTTC.

This clonotype has a handful of counts. The chain joins TRBV12-3 or TRBV12-4 to TRBJ2-3, with 9 bases aligning to TRBD2. J was trimmed by 2 bases and V by 7 bases; bases with no gene match: 7. This CDR3 comprises 15 residues. Here the CDR3 DNA reads TGTGCCAGCACTATCGCTAGCGGGATCACAGATACGCAGTATTTT. Protein: CASTIASGITDTQYF.

Only a few counts were recorded for this clonotype. DNA of the CDR3: TGCAGTGCTAGCCCAACTATTCTTGGTGGCTACACCTTC. Its translation: CSASPTILGGYTF. This chain joins TRBV20-1 and TRBJ1-2, with unresolved D. V gave up 3 bases and J gave up 7 bases, with 15 bases separating them. The CDR3 runs to 13 residues. Germline CDR1 and CDR2: DFQATT and SNEGSKA (reference sequence).

This clonotype appeared a few times. This chain joins TRBV30 and TRBJ1-5; possibly TRBD1 for D (6 bases). Trimming removed 5 bases from V and 2 bases from J, with 13 bases in between. The CDR3 loop spans 14 amino acids. Germline CDR1 and CDR2: GTSNPN and SVGIG (reference sequence). The CDR3 DNA reads TGTGCCTGGGGAACAGGGTTTGGCAATCAGCCCCAGCATTTT. It is translated as CAWGTGFGNQPQHF.

This clonotype has at least ten counts. The chain links TRBV6-6 to TRBJ2-1, with TRBD1 matching over 8 bases. Germline assignment: CDR1 MNHNY and CDR2 SVGAGI (reference sequence). After removal of 5 bases from V and 5 bases from J, the junction contained 5 bases not matched to a gene. This CDR3 spans 14 amino acids. CDR3: CASSPRDRHNEQFF. In DNA form, the CDR3 reads TGTGCCAGCAGTCCAAGGGACAGGCACAATGAGCAGTTCTTC.

J is TRBJ2-3 and V is TRBV20-1; 7 bases are shared with TRBD2. This CDR3 region has 15 residues. Trimming took 4 bases from V and 4 from J; bases not matched to a gene: 11. Germline V gene lookup returns CDR1 DFQATT and CDR2 SNEGSKA (reference sequence). In nucleotides, the CDR3 is TGCAGTGCTATACGGACTAGTTCATTGGCAGATACGCAGTATTTT. Amino acid sequence: CSAIRTSSLADTQYF.

Here the CDR3 reads CASSGSRDRASYEQYF. Here the CDR3 DNA reads TGTGCCAGCAGTGGTTCTCGGGACAGGGCGTCCTACGAGCAGTACTTC. The rearrangement uses TRBV12-3 or TRBV12-4 and TRBJ2-1; the match to TRBD1 covers 9 bases. TRBJ2-7 matches the DNA end more closely, so the J call is doubtful. The CDR3 runs 16 residues.

This clonotype was recorded a few times. The chain links TRBV12-3 or TRBV12-4 to TRBJ1-4; D is perhaps TRBD1 (5 bases). Trimming removed 5 bases at V and 6 bases at J, with 16 bases between. CDR3 length: 15 amino acids. CDR3 protein: CASSQRRQPDEKLFF. DNA for the CDR3: TGTGCCAGCAGTCAACGACGACAGCCGGATGAAAAACTGTTTTTT.

This sequence joins TRBV24-1 and TRBJ2-3; possibly TRBD2 for D (6 bases). Trimming took off 5 bases at V and 4 bases at J, with 12 bases between the two ends. The CDR3 has 14 amino acids. CDR1 is KGHDR, CDR2 SFDVKD, per germline. CDR3 sequence reads: CATSGGSSADTQYF. DNA of the CDR3: TGTGCCACCAGTGGCGGTTCTAGCGCAGATACGCAGTATTTT.

In this sample, this clonotype turned up a few times. The chain has TRBV24-1 and TRBJ1-4, with 9 positions matching TRBD1. Per germline, CDR1 KGHDR and CDR2 SFDVKD. With 11 bases clipped from V and 8 bases from J, the junction kept 5 bases outside the gene matches. CDR3 length: 12 amino acids. CDR3 nucleotides: TGTGCCAGCCACAGGGGGCTGGAAAAACTGTTTTTT. Protein sequence: CASHRGLEKLFF.

This clonotype was counted a few times. The chain couples TRBV7-9 to TRBJ1-2, with a possible D match to TRBD1 (6 bases). Trimming removed 8 bases from V and 8 bases from J, with 27 bases in between. The germline V gene encodes CDR1 SEHNR and CDR2 FQNEAQ (reference sequence). The CDR3 is made up of 16 amino acids. CDR3 in amino acids: CASESGQRASLRGYTF. DNA of the CDR3: TGTGCCAGCGAGAGCGGACAGAGAGCATCTTTACGGGGCTACACCTTC.

This clonotype was recorded once. The chain has TRBV12-3 or TRBV12-4 and TRBJ1-2; D call uncertain. This CDR3 region has 8 residues. V dropped 6 bases and J dropped 10 bases, with 3 bases sitting between them. DNA of the CDR3: TGTGCCAGCAGCGCCTACACCTTC. It encodes CASSAYTF.

The rearrangement uses TRBV5-1 and TRBJ2-5; perhaps TRBD2 as D (6 bases). Germline CDR1 is SGHRS and CDR2 is YFSETQ. The germline V and J ends were trimmed by 0 bases and 2 bases, with 14 bases remaining between them. The CDR3 runs to 16 residues. Here the CDR3 reads CASSLGWLAEQETQYF. The CDR3 region has the DNA TGCGCCAGCAGCTTGGGGTGGTTAGCGGAACAAGAGACCCAGTACTTC.

V and J are TRBV6-6 and TRBJ1-1; the D gene is possibly TRBD1 (5 bases). The CDR3 covers 15 residues. Trimming removed 6 bases at V and 0 bases at J, with 14 bases between. Germline V gene data show CDR1 as MNHNY and CDR2 as SVGAGI (reference sequence). The CDR3 reads CASSSGRTMNTEAFF. The CDR3 DNA reads TGTGCCAGCAGCTCAGGACGGACAATGAACACTGAAGCTTTCTTT.

The gene calls are TRBV20-1 and TRBJ1-4; 9 nucleotides match TRBD1. Germline assignment: CDR1 DFQATT and CDR2 SNEGSKA (reference sequence). The CDR3 is made up of 12 amino acids. V gave up 5 bases and J gave up 7 bases; unmatched junction bases: 2. The CDR3 DNA reads as TGCAGTGCTGAGACAGGGGGTGAAAAACTGTTTTTT. Its translation is CSAETGGEKLFF.

The genes are TRBV29-1 and TRBJ2-2; no firm D call. The germline gives CDR1 SQVTM, CDR2 ANQGSEA. Trimming shortened V by 3 bases and J by 3 bases, and 5 bases separated the two germline ends. The CDR3 has 12 residues. CDR3 residues: CSVERYTGELFF. CDR3 nucleotide sequence: TGCAGCGTTGAGCGGTACACCGGGGAGCTGTTTTTT.

This clonotype was counted only a few times. The chain links TRBV7-9 to TRBJ2-1; D call uncertain. The germline CDR1 and CDR2 sequences are SEHNR and FQNEAQ (reference sequence). CDR3 size: 13 residues. Trimming removed 8 bases from V and 6 bases from J, with 14 bases in between. CDR3: CASQAASINEQFF. CDR3 bases: TGTGCCAGCCAGGCCGCGTCCATCAATGAGCAGTTCTTC.

This clonotype appeared a few times. The CDR3 DNA reads TGCGCCAGCAGCACACCCGGGTGGGGGCCGGGCACTGAAGCTTTCTTT. Translated: CASSTPGWGPGTEAFF. V usage is TRBV5-1 and J usage is TRBJ1-1, with a weak D call TRBD1 (6 bases). This CDR3 has 16 amino acids. V gave up 4 bases and J gave up 4 bases, with 20 bases separating them. Germline values: CDR1 SGHRS, CDR2 YFSETQ.

The chain is built from TRBV5-1 and TRBJ2-1; perhaps TRBD1 as D (5 bases). The J call may not be correct, given that the DNA end is closer to TRBJ2-7. CDR1 is SGHRS and CDR2 is YFSETQ in the germline V gene. CDR3 length: 14 amino acids. The CDR3 here is CASSWGLSSYEQYF. The CDR3 bases are TGCGCCAGCAGCTGGGGCCTAAGCTCCTACGAGCAGTACTTC.

The chain joins TRBV20-1 to TRBJ1-2; no reliable D call. V dropped 6 bases and J dropped 4 bases, with 12 bases sitting between them. The CDR3 extends over 12 amino acids. Looked up from germline, CDR1 is DFQATT and CDR2 is SNEGSKA (reference sequence). CDR3 nucleotides: TGCAGTGCCAGGACTTCCAGCTATGGCTACACCTTC. Amino acids: CSARTSSYGYTF.

In this sample, this clonotype turned up a few times. The CDR3 region has the DNA TGCGCCAGCAGCCAAGATCGAGGGAACCCGGATGAAAAACTGTTTTTT. Translating it yields CASSQDRGNPDEKLFF. The gene calls are TRBV4-1 and TRBJ1-4; D is unclear. This CDR3 comprises 16 residues. Trimming pared 0 bases from V and 6 bases from J, leaving 14 bases between. Germline lookup yields CDR1 MGHRA and CDR2 YSYEKL.

This chain links TRBV12-3 or TRBV12-4 with TRBJ1-6, with no clear D. Trimming took off 5 bases at V and 3 bases at J, with 11 bases between the two ends. The CDR3 runs to 15 residues. The CDR3 loop reads CASSNGRVYNSPLHF. For the CDR3, the DNA is TGTGCCAGCAGTAACGGACGGGTCTATAATTCACCCCTCCACTTT.

This clonotype was picked up a small number of times. V usage is TRBV20-1 and J usage is TRBJ2-5, with 7 bases identical to TRBD2. The J call is in doubt because the DNA end fits TRBJ2-7 better. Germline CDR1 reads DFQATT; CDR2 reads SNEGSKA (reference sequence). The CDR3 length is 15 residues. The CDR3 protein is CSARISGGGVYEQYF. CDR3 DNA sequence: TGCAGTGCTAGAATAAGCGGCGGGGGTGTCTACGAGCAGTACTTC.

V gene TRBV4-2 combines with J gene TRBJ2-5, with a possible D match to TRBD2 (7 bases). Germline CDR1 is LGHNA and CDR2 is YNFKEQ. V gave up 4 bases and J gave up 0 bases, with 12 bases separating them. CDR3 length: 15 residues. DNA for the CDR3: TGTGCCAGCAGCCGGGGGGGCCTTGACCAAGAGACCCAGTACTTC. This codes for CASSRGGLDQETQYF.

This clonotype was detected a few times. The chain employs TRBV7-2 and TRBJ1-3; D unclear. The CDR3 is 15 residues long. V gave up 3 bases and J gave up 0 bases, with 9 bases separating them. Germline CDR1 reads SGHTA; CDR2 reads FQGNSA. The CDR3 reads CASSFPTASGNTIYF. CDR3 sequence (DNA): TGTGCCAGCAGCTTTCCTACCGCCTCTGGAAACACCATATATTTT. Full variable domain (outside the CDR3, taken from reference TRBV7-2 and TRBJ1-3): GAGVSQSPSNKVTEKGKDVELRCDPISGHTALYWYRQSLGQGLEFLIYFQGNSAPDKSGLPSDRFSAERTGGSVSTLTIQRTQQEDSAVYLCASSFPTASGNTIYFGEGSWLTVV.

This clonotype occurred many times. The V call is TRBV5-1, the J call TRBJ1-4, with 7 bases lining up with TRBD1. Germline lookup yields CDR1 SGHRS and CDR2 YFSETQ. There are 15 residues in the CDR3. The J segment lost 6 bases and the V segment lost 4 bases, leaving 9 bases of the junction unmatched. The CDR3 is CASSRETGTDEKLFF. CDR3 nucleotide sequence: TGCGCCAGCAGCCGCGAGACAGGGACGGATGAAAAACTGTTTTTT.

In this sample, this clonotype turned up a few times. The rearrangement uses TRBV12-3 or TRBV12-4 and TRBJ2-7, with TRBD2 as a possible D gene (6 bases). CDR3 size: 12 residues. V was cut by 7 bases and J by 2 bases, with 9 bases left in between. The DNA of the CDR3 is TGTGCCAGCACCGCGGGAACCTACGAGCAGTACTTC. Translation: CASTAGTYEQYF.